The clone carrying this TCR beta chain was seen many times. The data are from a study of identical twins. Germline CDR1 and CDR2: LGHDT and YNNKEL (reference sequence). There are 17 residues in the CDR3. Between the trimmed V and J ends, which lost 0 bases and 3 bases, there was a span of 16 bases. TCRdb fed the 5' RACE reads into MiXCR, producing one record per CDR3 protein. The sample holds approximately 890,000 distinct CDR3 sequences, over 9% seen once. The same sample was also used in a study of yellow fever vaccine responses in identical twins.

The source material was PBMCs. The chain has TRBV3-1 and TRBJ2-3, with D possibly being TRBD1 (5 bases). The TCR comes from a woman between 18 and 29 years old in good health. Here the CDR3 reads CASSQDGAGGGTDTQYF. CDR3 DNA: TGTGCCAGCAGCCAAGATGGGGCAGGCGGCGGTACAGATACGCAGTATTTT.